Listed here are 25 T cell receptor beta chains from one sample, sequenced in a study of T cells after yellow fever vaccination. TCRdb passed the 5' RACE reads through MiXCR, listing each CDR3 protein once. The repertoire has a few hundred thousand distinct CDR3 sequences, around 3.6% of them found once; the top ten carry about a quarter. The sample here was PBMCs, taken on the day of the yellow fever booster vaccination. Receptors were obtained from a man in his late teens or twenties who received the YFV17D yellow fever vaccine.

In this sample, this clonotype turned up a few times. This chain connects TRBV4-1 to TRBJ1-4; D gene ambiguous. Trimming took off 3 bases at V and 0 bases at J, with 11 bases between the two ends. The germline CDR1 and CDR2 sequences are MGHRA and YSYEKL. The CDR3 is 16 amino acids. The CDR3 protein is CASSQDLTTTNEKLFF. For the CDR3, the DNA is TGCGCCAGCAGCCAGGACCTGACAACAACTAATGAAAAACTGTTTTTT.

The sample holds many counts of this clonotype. The chain carries TRBV6-5 and TRBJ2-6; D is uncertain. There are 15 residues in the CDR3. Germline CDR1 reads MNHEY; CDR2 reads SVGAGI. Trimming stripped 10 bases from V and 0 bases from J, with 13 bases between. CDR3 residues: CATCRHFSGANVLTF. CDR3 DNA sequence: TGTGCCACTTGCAGACACTTCTCTGGGGCCAACGTCCTGACTTTC.

Many counts were recorded for this clonotype. This rearrangement joins TRBV28 to TRBJ1-4, with unresolved D. This CDR3 contains 18 residues. Germline CDR1 is MDHEN and CDR2 is SYDVKM. With 6 bases removed from V and 5 bases from J, the gap between germline ends came to 25 bases. Written as DNA, the CDR3 is TGTGCCAGCAGCCTTCGGATGGACTCCACCCGGCTCAATGAAAAACTGTTTTTT. This encodes CASSLRMDSTRLNEKLFF.

This clonotype was recorded at least ten times. The chain employs TRBV9 and TRBJ1-4, with D perhaps matching TRBD1 (5 bases). Germline V gene lookup returns CDR1 SGDLS and CDR2 YYNGEE. This CDR3 comprises 15 residues. Trimming cost V 4 bases and J 2 bases, with 12 bases left between them. The CDR3 nucleotides read TGTGCCAGCAGCTTCCGAGGGGTGACTAATGAAAAACTGTTTTTT. Its protein product is CASSFRGVTNEKLFF. Variable domain in full (rest from reference TRBV9 and TRBJ1-4): DSGVTQTPKHLITATGQRVTLRCSPRSGDLSVYWYQQSLDQGLQFLIQYYNGEERAKGNILERFSAQQFPDLHSELNLSSLELGDSALYFCASSFRGVTNEKLFFGSGTQLSVL.

This clonotype was picked up a small number of times. The rearrangement uses TRBV4-2 and TRBJ2-1; D is uncertain. CDR1 and CDR2 (germline): LGHNA, YNFKEQ. V was cut by 5 bases and J by 7 bases, with 18 bases left in between. This CDR3 spans 15 amino acids. CDR3 sequence reads: CASSNPFGPKNEQFF. Written as DNA, the CDR3 is TGTGCCAGCAGCAACCCCTTTGGACCAAAAAATGAGCAGTTCTTC.

This clonotype was seen ten or more times. This chain links TRBV7-7 with TRBJ2-5; no definite D call. The CDR3 loop spans 15 amino acids. The V and J ends lost 2 bases and 1 base respectively, with 11 bases between them. Germline V gene data show CDR1 as SSHAT and CDR2 as FNYEAQ (reference sequence). This CDR3 is CASSLRGSFQETQYF. CDR3 sequence (DNA): TGTGCCAGCAGCTTAAGAGGCAGCTTCCAAGAGACCCAGTACTTC.

This clonotype showed up just a few times. The genes are TRBV7-2 and TRBJ2-5; the match to TRBD1 covers 7 bases. Losses at the gene ends were 5 bases for V and 3 bases for J; bases not matched to a gene: 12. CDR1 is SGHTA, CDR2 FQGNSA, per germline. The length of the CDR3 is 16 residues. The CDR3 region is CASSRQVAGGEETQYF. The CDR3 bases are TGTGCCAGCAGCAGGCAGGTGGCAGGGGGAGAAGAGACCCAGTACTTC. The complete variable domain, with remaining parts taken from reference TRBV7-2 and TRBJ2-5, reads GAGVSQSPSNKVTEKGKDVELRCDPISGHTALYWYRQSLGQGLEFLIYFQGNSAPDKSGLPSDRFSAERTGGSVSTLTIQRTQQEDSAVYLCASSRQVAGGEETQYFGPGTRLLVL.

This clonotype showed up just a few times. This rearrangement joins TRBV18 to TRBJ2-7, with D uncertain. The CDR3 has 15 residues. From germline, CDR1 is KGHSH and CDR2 LQKENI. Trimming shortened V by 2 bases and J by 5 bases, and 16 bases separated the two germline ends. The CDR3 DNA sequence: TGTGCCAGCTCACCAGGCTATGTTGGGTCCCACGAGCAGTACGTC. Protein product: CASSPGYVGSHEQYV.

Only a few counts were recorded for this clonotype. The gene calls are TRBV5-6 and TRBJ1-1, with TRBD1 as a possible D gene (5 bases). V shed 5 bases and J shed 7 bases, with 24 bases lying between them. CDR1 and CDR2 from the germline V gene are SGHDT and YYEEEE. The CDR3 runs to 16 residues. The CDR3 region is CASSPQLGRPPLEAFF. In DNA form, the CDR3 reads TGTGCCAGCAGTCCCCAGCTGGGACGGCCCCCTCTTGAAGCTTTCTTT.

This chain links TRBV4-2 with TRBJ2-1; 10 bases match TRBD1. Unmatched junction bases numbered 6, after V lost 0 bases and J lost 7 bases. CDR3 length: 16 residues. The germline V gene encodes CDR1 LGHNA and CDR2 YNFKEQ. CDR3 coding DNA: TGTGCCAGCAGCCAAGATGTGACAGGGGGCCGTAATGAGCAGTTCTTC. It translates to CASSQDVTGGRNEQFF.

This clonotype was seen many times. This chain connects TRBV20-1 to TRBJ2-3; 13 bases match TRBD2. V was clipped by 6 bases and J by 4 bases; unmatched bases: 7. Per germline, CDR1 DFQATT and CDR2 SNEGSKA (reference sequence). This CDR3 is built from 15 residues. The CDR3 sequence: CSAPTSGGPADTQYF. The CDR3 coding sequence is TGCAGTGCGCCGACTAGCGGGGGGCCCGCAGATACGCAGTATTTT.

The table lists this clonotype with many counts. The rearrangement joins TRBV7-2 to TRBJ2-7, with 12 bases that match TRBD1. Germline V gene data show CDR1 as SGHTA and CDR2 as FQGNSA. The CDR3 has 15 amino acids. The V gene end was trimmed by 5 bases and the J gene end by 2 bases; junction bases not matched to a gene: 4. The DNA for the CDR3 is TGTGCCAGCAGCCTCCGGGACAGGGGGCCCTACGAGCAGTACTTC. It codes for CASSLRDRGPYEQYF.

In this sample, this clonotype turned up a few times. V gene TRBV3-1 combines with J gene TRBJ2-7; weak D call: TRBD1 (5 bases). V was cut by 4 bases and J by 0 bases, with 19 bases left in between. The length of the CDR3 is 17 residues. From germline, CDR1 is LGHDT and CDR2 YNNKEL (reference sequence). This CDR3 is CASSPLQGSGSSYEQYF. CDR3 nucleotides: TGTGCCAGCAGCCCCCTTCAGGGTAGTGGGTCCTCCTACGAGCAGTACTTC.

The rearrangement joins TRBV6-5 to TRBJ2-7; unclear D gene. Germline assignment: CDR1 MNHEY and CDR2 SVGAGI. CDR3 length: 15 residues. With 0 bases removed from V and 4 bases from J, the gap between germline ends came to 13 bases. CDR3 in DNA: TGTGCCAGCAGTTACTCACTGACTGGAGAGTACGAGCAGTACTTC. Protein: CASSYSLTGEYEQYF.

This clonotype was found many times. The chain uses TRBV7-2 and TRBJ2-4; D gene uncertain. CDR1 and CDR2 (germline): SGHTA, FQGNSA. The CDR3 contains 14 residues. V lost 5 bases to trimming and J lost 0 bases, with 8 bases between them. The CDR3 loop reads CASSGLRAKNIQYF. The CDR3 DNA sequence: TGTGCCAGCAGCGGGCTAAGAGCCAAAAACATTCAGTACTTC.

This clonotype was counted between two and nine times. V and J are TRBV4-2 and TRBJ2-7; D perhaps matches TRBD1 (5 bases). The CDR3 is 14 amino acids. Germline values: CDR1 LGHNA, CDR2 YNFKEQ. V lost 5 bases to trimming and J lost 0 bases, with 11 bases between them. The CDR3 sequence: CASSSTDNSYEQYF. CDR3 nucleotides: TGTGCCAGCAGCTCGACAGATAACTCCTACGAGCAGTACTTC.

In this sample, this clonotype turned up a few times. V and J are TRBV3-1 and TRBJ2-5; 9 positions match TRBD2. V lost 0 bases to trimming and J lost 5 bases; unmatched junction nucleotides: 10. Germline V gives CDR1 LGHDT, CDR2 YNNKEL (reference sequence). The CDR3 has 17 amino acids. The CDR3 DNA follows: TGTGCCAGCAGCCAAGAAGGGCGCGGGGGGGTTAGCGAGACCCAGTACTTC. Residues: CASSQEGRGGVSETQYF.

This clonotype came up many times. The chain combines TRBV7-2 with TRBJ2-3; 7 bases agree with TRBD1. In germline, CDR1 is SGHTA, CDR2 FQGNSA. The trim removed 6 bases at V and 11 bases at J, leaving 14 bases unmatched. The CDR3 has 14 residues. Written as DNA, the CDR3 is TGTGCCAGCAGTGAGACGGGGCCGGGACAGATGCAGTATTTT. Its translation is CASSETGPGQMQYF.

This clonotype has only a few counts. V gene TRBV7-2 combines with J gene TRBJ1-2; D gene unclear. The CDR3 contains 14 residues. Germline values: CDR1 SGHTA, CDR2 FQGNSA. Trimming shortened V by 5 bases and J by 7 bases, and 17 bases separated the two germline ends. The CDR3 loop is CASSVRVTRTGYTF. The CDR3 DNA reads as TGTGCCAGCAGCGTGAGGGTAACCCGGACTGGCTACACCTTC.

The sample holds many counts of this clonotype. The rearrangement uses TRBV7-2 and TRBJ2-3, with unresolved D. Trimming pared 3 bases from V and 6 bases from J, leaving 10 bases between. The CDR3 is made up of 13 amino acids. Germline loops: CDR1 SGHTA, CDR2 FQGNSA. CDR3 nucleotide sequence: TGTGCCAGCAGCTTGGAGTTCCCCGATACGCAGTATTTT. Protein product: CASSLEFPDTQYF.

This clonotype came up a few times. The V and J genes are TRBV4-3 and TRBJ2-3, with D perhaps matching TRBD1 (6 bases). Looked up from germline, CDR1 is LGHNA and CDR2 is YSLEER. CDR3 size: 14 residues. V gave up 3 bases and J gave up 0 bases, with 7 bases separating them. CDR3: CASSQGASTDTQYF. As DNA, the CDR3 is TGCGCCAGCAGCCAGGGGGCTAGCACAGATACGCAGTATTTT.

This clonotype was counted only a few times. The chain employs TRBV24-1 and TRBJ2-2, with 7 bases matching TRBD2. The CDR3 loop spans 15 amino acids. Germline CDR1 and CDR2: KGHDR and SFDVKD. V trimming: 0 bases; J trimming: 5 bases; junction bases outside the gene matches: 2. DNA for the CDR3: TGTGCCACCAGTGATTTGCAGGGAGGGACCGGGGAGCTGTTTTTT. Its translation is CATSDLQGGTGELFF.

At least ten counts were recorded for this clonotype. The J gene is TRBJ2-3, the V gene TRBV5-6, with D maybe TRBD2 (6 bases). The CDR3 covers 14 residues. V lost 2 bases and J 5 bases, leaving 12 bases between the germline ends. Germline V gene sequence: CDR1 SGHDT, CDR2 YYEEEE. As DNA, the CDR3 is TGTGCCAGCAGCTTCCGGGGGTCTAAAGATACGCAGTATTTT. Translated, it gives CASSFRGSKDTQYF.

This clonotype was seen at least ten times. The chain recombines TRBV6-2 or TRBV6-3 with TRBJ2-7; 13 bases line up with TRBD2. Germline V lookup: CDR1 MNHEY, CDR2 SVGEGT. The trim removed 4 bases at V and 7 bases at J, leaving 13 bases unmatched. CDR3 size: 17 residues. CDR3 DNA: TGTGCCAGCAGTTTTTCTATCGGACTAGCGGGGGAAGGAGAGCAGTACGTC. Translating it yields CASSFSIGLAGEGEQYV.

This clonotype was seen many times. The CDR3: CASSLVTPKNIQYF. CDR3 sequence (DNA): TGTGCCAGCAGTTTGGTAACCCCCAAAAACATTCAGTACTTC. The chain combines TRBV12-3 or TRBV12-4 with TRBJ2-4; D call uncertain. V was cut by 3 bases and J by 2 bases, with 8 bases left in between. The CDR3 sequence is 14 residues long.